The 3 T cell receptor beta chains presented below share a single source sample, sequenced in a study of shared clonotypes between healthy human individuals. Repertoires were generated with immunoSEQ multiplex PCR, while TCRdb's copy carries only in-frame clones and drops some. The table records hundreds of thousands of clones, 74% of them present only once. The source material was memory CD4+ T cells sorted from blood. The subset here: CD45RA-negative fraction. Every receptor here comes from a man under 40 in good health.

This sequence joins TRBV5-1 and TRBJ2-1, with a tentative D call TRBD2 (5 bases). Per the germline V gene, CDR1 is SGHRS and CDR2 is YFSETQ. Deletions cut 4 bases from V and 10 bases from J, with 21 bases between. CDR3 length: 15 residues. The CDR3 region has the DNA TGCGCCAGCAGCCCGGACTTTACCACGCGAGGGGAGCAGTTCTTC. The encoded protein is CASSPDFTTRGEQFF.

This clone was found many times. The DNA for the CDR3 is TGTGCCAGCAGCTTAAGTGGGGGTACGCAGTATTTT. Protein sequence: CASSLSGGTQYF. The chain couples TRBV7-2 to TRBJ2-3; TRBD1 or TRBD2 may be the D gene (5 bases each). This CDR3 contains 12 residues. CDR1 is SGHTA, CDR2 FQGNSA, per germline. V was trimmed by 2 bases and J by 8 bases, leaving 8 bases between them.

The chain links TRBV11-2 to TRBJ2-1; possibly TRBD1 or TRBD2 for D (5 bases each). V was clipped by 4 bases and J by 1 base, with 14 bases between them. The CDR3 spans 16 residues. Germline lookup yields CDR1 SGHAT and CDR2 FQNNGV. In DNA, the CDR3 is TGTGCCAGCAGCTCAATCACGGGGCTTTCCTACAATGAGCAGTTCTTC. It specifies CASSSITGLSYNEQFF.